This passage covers 23 T cell receptor beta chains from one sample sequenced in a study of Ad26.COV2.S vaccination and SARS-CoV-2 variants. Treatment in this sample: roughly 18 received Ad26.COV2.S at low or high dose, single or two shots; roughly 5 received placebo; per-sample allocation not given. Sampling occurred on day 63 after the first vaccine or placebo injection. Data came from immunoSEQ multiplex PCR; TCRdb stores just in-frame clones and leaves some out. The repertoire holds hundreds of thousands of clones, with over 80% as singletons. Here the sequenced sample was peripheral blood, taken in a trial of Ad26.COV2.S vaccine versus placebo. These receptor sequences come from a person between 18 and 60 years old who received the Ad26.COV2.S COVID-19 vaccine or a placebo.

J is TRBJ1-1 and V is TRBV19, with D hard to call. The CDR3 length is 14 residues. The germline gives CDR1 LNHDA, CDR2 SQIVND (reference sequence). V shed 4 bases and J shed 7 bases, with 16 bases lying between them. The CDR3 is CASSKLHPDGEAFF. The CDR3 nucleotides are TGTGCCAGTAGTAAACTACACCCCGATGGTGAAGCTTTCTTT.

The chain employs TRBV6-5 and TRBJ1-4, with D possibly TRBD1 on 5 matching bases. The CDR3 consists of 15 residues. Between the trimmed V and J ends, which lost 7 bases and 8 bases, there was a span of 20 bases. Germline loops: CDR1 MNHEY, CDR2 SVGAGI. The CDR3 nucleotides are TGTGCCAGCAACCCTCGCGGGGGTATCTGGGAAAAACTGTTTTTT. Translation: CASNPRGGIWEKLFF.

This chain links TRBV18 with TRBJ2-7, with D hard to call. Trimming took 2 bases from V and 3 from J, leaving 8 bases between them. The germline V gene encodes CDR1 KGHSH and CDR2 LQKENI. CDR3 length equals 13 residues. The CDR3 spells CASSPFPLYEQYF. Written as DNA, the CDR3 is TGTGCCAGCTCACCATTCCCTCTCTACGAGCAGTACTTC. Drawing the rest from reference TRBV18 and TRBJ2-7, the complete variable domain is NAGVMQNPRHLVRRRGQEARLRCSPMKGHSHVYWYRQLPEEGLKFMVYLQKENIIDESGMPKERFSAEFPKEGPSILRIQQVVRGDSAAYFCASSPFPLYEQYFGPGTRLTVT.

This clone was seen only once. V is TRBV6-5 and J is TRBJ2-3; D uncertain. Trimming removed 0 bases at V and 2 bases at J, with 9 bases between. This CDR3 is 15 amino acids long. Per germline, CDR1 MNHEY and CDR2 SVGAGI. In DNA form, the CDR3 reads TGTGCCAGCAGTTACTCTTTGCACAACACAGATACGCAGTATTTT. This codes for CASSYSLHNTDTQYF.

Turning to this clone: The junction does not match germline at one end; this may be a read error. As DNA, the CDR3 is TGCGCCAGCAGCGAAGAGAGGATCGGGGGGACAGAGCAGTTCTTC. Translating it yields CASSEERIGGTEQFF. This rearrangement joins TRBV4-3 to TRBJ2-1; D is perhaps TRBD2 (7 bases). The V gene's germline CDR1 is LGHNA and CDR2 YSLEER. The CDR3 is 15 amino acids.

This clone has a handful of counts. V usage is TRBV30 and J usage is TRBJ1-2; the match to TRBD1 covers 7 bases. V shed 4 bases, J shed 2 bases, and the junction held 25 bases outside the gene matches. Germline CDR1 and CDR2: GTSNPN and SVGIG (reference sequence). This CDR3 is 20 amino acids long. CDR3 residues: CAWTQGGALKNPQMNYGYTF. The CDR3 DNA follows: TGTGCCTGGACCCAGGGGGGGGCACTCAAAAACCCCCAGATGAACTATGGCTACACCTTC.

This chain uses TRBV19 with TRBJ2-5, with 7 bases that match TRBD2. The CDR3 spans 17 residues. In germline, CDR1 is LNHDA, CDR2 SQIVND (reference sequence). Unmatched junction bases numbered 10, after V lost 2 bases and J lost 1 base. This CDR3 is CASSIRGQRGSQETQYF. The CDR3 bases are TGTGCCAGTAGTATAAGGGGCCAGCGGGGTTCCCAAGAGACCCAGTACTTC.

The V and J genes are TRBV23-1 and TRBJ2-7, with a possible D match to TRBD2 (5 bases). TRBV23-1 is sorted into the ORF group, with uncertain function. V dropped 1 base and J dropped 3 bases, with 16 bases sitting between them. This CDR3 is built from 16 residues. CDR3: CASSQLGRGSGYEQYF. The DNA of the CDR3 is TGCGCCAGCAGTCAATTAGGGCGAGGGAGTGGCTACGAGCAGTACTTC.

The CDR3 DNA is TGTGCCAGCAGTACCCTTTGGGACAGGGGGCGCAATGAGCAGTTCTTC. Translation: CASSTLWDRGRNEQFF. The rearrangement joins TRBV28 to TRBJ2-1, with 12 bases fitting TRBD1. After removal of 5 bases from V and 6 bases from J, the junction contained 8 bases not matched to a gene. The CDR3 is 16 amino acids. CDR1 is MDHEN and CDR2 is SYDVKM in the germline V gene.

This clone was counted a single time. The chain has TRBV27 and TRBJ2-5, with a weak D call TRBD1 (5 bases). This CDR3 is 14 amino acids long. CDR1 and CDR2 from the germline V gene are MNHEY and SMNVEV (reference sequence). Trimming took 2 bases from V and 4 from J, leaving 11 bases between them. Here the CDR3 reads CASSLGASGETQYF. CDR3 DNA sequence: TGTGCCAGCAGTTTAGGGGCAAGTGGAGAGACCCAGTACTTC.

The genes are TRBV9 and TRBJ2-3; the match to TRBD2 covers 9 bases. This CDR3 has 16 residues. The ends lost 3 bases at V and 5 bases at J; junction bases unmatched: 10. CDR1 and CDR2 (germline): SGDLS, YYNGEE. The DNA for the CDR3 is TGTGCCAGCAGCGAGCAAGGCGGGGGGGCCAGAGATACGCAGTATTTT. Amino acids: CASSEQGGGARDTQYF.

The chain uses TRBV5-1 and TRBJ2-5; 12 nucleotides align to TRBD2. Unmatched junction bases numbered 8, after V lost 4 bases and J lost 4 bases. The CDR3 has 16 amino acids. CDR1 SGHRS and CDR2 YFSETQ come from the germline V gene. The chain's CDR3 is CASSPRTSGAGETQYF. Here the CDR3 DNA reads TGCGCCAGCAGCCCGCGGACTAGCGGGGCCGGAGAGACCCAGTACTTC.

J is TRBJ2-7 and V is TRBV10-2; D not certain. In germline, CDR1 is WSHSY, CDR2 SAAADI. The CDR3 is 14 amino acids. Trimming left V 0 bases short and J 0 bases short, with 6 bases between. CDR3 loop: CASSESLRSYEQYF. The DNA for the CDR3 is TGCGCCAGCAGTGAGTCTTTGCGCTCCTACGAGCAGTACTTC.

This CDR3 reads CASSSAYRGPGANVLTF. The CDR3 DNA is TGTGCCAGCAGCAGCGCCTACAGGGGGCCTGGGGCCAACGTCCTGACTTTC. The V call is TRBV21-1, the J call TRBJ2-6; the listed D gene, TRBD1, was not tested against the DNA. TRBV21-1 has pseudogene status. CDR3 length: 17 residues.

This sequence joins TRBV5-4 and TRBJ2-2, with 9 bases fitting TRBD1. Losses at the gene ends were 3 bases for V and 3 bases for J; bases not matched to a gene: 6. CDR1 and CDR2 from the germline V gene are SGHNT and YYREEE (reference sequence). The CDR3 length is 16 residues. The CDR3 sequence is CASSSGTGSYTGELFF. The CDR3 nucleotides read TGTGCCAGCAGCTCCGGGACAGGGTCGTACACCGGGGAGCTGTTTTTT.

The chain is built from TRBV10-1 and TRBJ2-7; perhaps TRBD2 as D (5 bases). CDR1 is WNHNN and CDR2 is SYGVQD in the germline V gene (reference sequence). Trimming removed 6 bases at V and 6 bases at J, with 15 bases between. This CDR3 contains 13 residues. Written as DNA, the CDR3 is TGCGCCAGCAGCGAGAATCGAGGGTTCGAGCAGTACTTC. It translates to CASSENRGFEQYF.

The J gene is TRBJ1-5, the V gene TRBV4-1, with D possibly matching TRBD1 (5 bases). Trimming left V 3 bases short and J 0 bases short, with 18 bases between. The germline gives CDR1 MGHRA, CDR2 YSYEKL. This CDR3 region has 18 residues. The CDR3 region is CASSQEPYYRYSNQPQHF. CDR3 DNA: TGCGCCAGCAGCCAGGAACCCTATTACAGGTATAGCAATCAGCCCCAGCATTTT.

This chain connects TRBV4-1 to TRBJ2-3, with TRBD2 identical over 15 bases. The V and J ends lost 4 bases and 0 bases, in that order; junction bases with no gene match: 5. The CDR3 extends over 18 amino acids. Germline values: CDR1 MGHRA, CDR2 YSYEKL. In nucleotides, the CDR3 is TGCGCCAGCAGCCCTTCCGGGACTAGCGGGGGGAGCACAGATACGCAGTATTTT. Translated, it gives CASSPSGTSGGSTDTQYF.

The V gene is TRBV24-1, the J gene TRBJ2-2; D unclear. V gave up 3 bases and J gave up 3 bases, with 7 bases separating them. The CDR3 loop spans 14 amino acids. Germline CDR1 and CDR2: KGHDR and SFDVKD. The DNA of the CDR3 is TGTGCCACCAGTGATAGCCATTACACCGGGGAGCTGTTTTTT. Its protein is CATSDSHYTGELFF.

CDR3 DNA sequence: TGTGCCAGCAGTCGACAGGGTAGGTCCACTTTTTCCGAGCAGTACTTC. This gives the protein CASSRQGRSTFSEQYF. The gene calls are TRBV3-1 (or the pseudogene TRBV3-2) and TRBJ2-7; 7 nucleotides line up with TRBD1. Per the germline V gene, CDR1 is LGHDT and CDR2 is YNNKEL (reference sequence). V was pared by 6 bases and J by 6 bases, with 17 bases of the junction left unmatched. The CDR3 is 16 residues long.

The CDR3 loop is CASTGGYGYTF. CDR3 nucleotides: TGTGCCAGCACGGGAGGCTATGGCTACACCTTC. V is TRBV6-4 and J is TRBJ1-2; no firm D call. V was trimmed by 7 bases and J by 4 bases, leaving 7 bases between them. The CDR3 has 11 amino acids. Germline lookup yields CDR1 MRHNA and CDR2 SNTAGT.

The gene calls are TRBV27 and TRBJ1-5, with a weak D call TRBD1 (5 bases). The CDR3 totals 14 residues. Trimming pared 1 base from V and 5 bases from J, leaving 9 bases between. Germline CDR1 MNHEY, CDR2 SMNVEV (reference sequence). The CDR3 DNA follows: TGTGCCAGCAGTTTATTGGCAGGGCATCAGCCCCAGCATTTT. Its protein is CASSLLAGHQPQHF.

The chain joins TRBV6-5 to TRBJ1-1; no clear D. CDR1 is MNHEY and CDR2 is SVGAGI in the germline V gene. This CDR3 is 14 amino acids long. V dropped 6 bases and J dropped 2 bases, with 13 bases sitting between them. The CDR3: CASSAMWLNTEAFF. CDR3 DNA sequence: TGTGCCAGCAGCGCTATGTGGCTTAACACTGAAGCTTTCTTT.